These 30 T cell receptor beta chains were all obtained from the same sample, sequenced in a study of blood T cell repertoires in COVID-19. TCRdb's table, derived via immunoSEQ multiplex PCR, lists solely in-frame clones and lacks some. The sample includes about 140,000 clones, more than 65% of them seen just once. The sample was peripheral blood. All receptors come from a man older than 75 with acute or convalescent COVID-19.

The rearrangement links TRBV4-3 to TRBJ2-2; TRBD2 agrees at 12 bases. Germline loops: CDR1 LGHNA, CDR2 YSLEER. CDR3 length equals 18 residues. The ends lost 1 base at V and 5 bases at J; junction bases unmatched: 8. In nucleotides, the CDR3 is TGCGCCAGCAGCCAAGTATCAGGACTAGCGGGGAGGACCGGGGAGCTGTTTTTT. Its protein product is CASSQVSGLAGRTGELFF.

This clone was seen only a few times. This chain links TRBV6-5 with TRBJ1-1; 7 nucleotides match TRBD1. The CDR3 is 15 residues long. Germline loops: CDR1 MNHEY, CDR2 SVGAGI. The J segment lost 1 base and the V segment lost 6 bases, leaving 8 bases of the junction unmatched. CDR3 sequence reads: CASRKQGLTNTEAFF. Written as DNA, the CDR3 is TGTGCCAGCAGAAAACAGGGGCTAACGAACACTGAAGCTTTCTTT.

This clone was picked up a small number of times. J is TRBJ2-7 and V is TRBV2; maybe TRBD2 (5 bases). This CDR3 region has 12 residues. V gave up 7 bases and J gave up 4 bases, with 11 bases separating them. The V gene's germline CDR1 is SNHLY and CDR2 FYNNEI. CDR3 protein: CASTQSGYEQYF. The CDR3 DNA sequence: TGTGCCAGCACCCAATCGGGGTACGAGCAGTACTTC.

The genes are TRBV11-3 and TRBJ2-3; TRBD1 aligns across 10 bases. With V trimmed by 5 bases and J by 6 bases, 5 bases remained unmatched. The CDR3 contains 14 residues. Germline V lookup: CDR1 SGHNT, CDR2 YENEEA. The CDR3 reads CASSGQGGGDTQYF. CDR3 in DNA: TGTGCCAGCAGCGGACAGGGGGGAGGCGATACGCAGTATTTT.

The rearrangement uses TRBV5-1 and TRBJ2-2, with a weak D call TRBD2 (5 bases). From germline, CDR1 is SGHRS and CDR2 YFSETQ. The CDR3 spans 14 residues. V lost 2 bases to trimming and J lost 3 bases, with 8 bases between them. In nucleotides, the CDR3 is TGCGCCAGCAGCTTTTCGGGGTACACCGGGGAGCTGTTTTTT. Translating it yields CASSFSGYTGELFF.

This clone was detected a few times. This sequence joins TRBV4-3 and TRBJ2-7; perhaps TRBD1 as D (6 bases). Germline-derived CDR1 and CDR2 are LGHNA and YSLEER. The germline V and J ends were trimmed by 0 bases and 3 bases, with 12 bases remaining between them. There are 15 residues in the CDR3. CDR3 DNA: TGCGCCAGCAGCCAAGACAGGGGTACGTACTACGAGCAGTACTTC. It specifies CASSQDRGTYYEQYF.

The genes are TRBV10-3 and TRBJ2-5; D remains ambiguous. The CDR3 consists of 13 residues. V shed 0 bases and J shed 9 bases, with 11 bases lying between them. Germline V gene data show CDR1 as ENHRY and CDR2 as SYGVKD. This chain's CDR3 is CAISESSDFAQYF. Here the CDR3 DNA reads TGTGCCATCAGTGAGTCCTCAGACTTCGCCCAGTACTTC.

V is TRBV18 and J is TRBJ2-7; 8 positions agree with TRBD2. The CDR3 is 15 amino acids. Germline V CDR1 and CDR2: KGHSH, LQKENI. Losses at the gene ends were 4 bases for V and 5 bases for J; bases not matched to a gene: 10. The CDR3: CASSRPRGANNEQYF. In nucleotides, the CDR3 is TGTGCCAGCTCACGCCCGCGGGGGGCAAATAACGAGCAGTACTTC.

In regard to this clone: The sample contains more than one DNA sequence encoding this CDR3. CDR3 amino acids: CASSQGQDSNQPQHF. For the CDR3, the DNA is TGTGCCAGCAGCCAGGGGCAGGATAGCAATCAGCCCCAGCATTTT. This rearrangement joins TRBV3-1 (or the pseudogene TRBV3-2) to TRBJ1-5; D is possibly TRBD1 (5 bases). The V gene lost 3 bases and the J gene lost 0 bases, with 9 bases spanning the gap. The length of the CDR3 is 15 residues. Germline CDR1 reads LGHDT; CDR2 reads YNNKEL (reference sequence).

The V call is TRBV5-6, the J call TRBJ2-7; maybe TRBD2 (5 bases). V lost 4 bases, J lost 3 bases, and 8 bases lay in between. The germline CDR1 and CDR2 sequences are SGHDT and YYEEEE. The CDR3 runs 12 residues. CDR3 sequence: CASSQDFYEQYF. In DNA form, the CDR3 reads TGTGCCAGCAGCCAGGACTTCTACGAGCAGTACTTC.

The V call is TRBV14, the J call TRBJ2-7; 10 nucleotides line up with TRBD1. The J segment lost 3 bases and the V segment lost 5 bases, leaving 4 bases of the junction unmatched. This CDR3 is built from 14 residues. The germline V gene has CDR1 SGHDN and CDR2 FVKESK. The CDR3 nucleotides read TGTGCCAGCAGCAAGGGACAGGGGTTCTACGAGCAGTACTTC. Translation gives CASSKGQGFYEQYF.

V usage is TRBV9 and J usage is TRBJ2-2, with 11 nucleotides matching TRBD2. The length of the CDR3 is 18 residues. The trim removed 3 bases at V and 5 bases at J, leaving 12 bases unmatched. The germline V gene has CDR1 SGDLS and CDR2 YYNGEE. The CDR3 bases are TGTGCCAGCAGCGGCCTGGGTAGCGGGGGGGCTCGAACCGGGGAGCTGTTTTTT. Protein product: CASSGLGSGGARTGELFF.

The chain is built from TRBV29-1 and TRBJ1-6; the D is unclear. This CDR3 is built from 11 residues. V lost 7 bases and J lost 9, with 10 bases in between. Germline loops: CDR1 SQVTM, CDR2 ANQGSEA. Here the CDR3 reads CSGGGGSPLHF. The CDR3 DNA reads as TGCAGCGGCGGTGGCGGTTCACCCCTCCACTTT.

This sequence joins TRBV29-1 and TRBJ2-7; tentatively, D is TRBD1 (6 bases). Germline loops: CDR1 SQVTM, CDR2 ANQGSEA. Trimming removed 7 bases from V and 7 bases from J, with 20 bases in between. This CDR3 is 13 amino acids long. DNA for the CDR3: TGCAGCGCAAGACAGAGGGATAGGGGGGAGCAGTACTTC. This codes for CSARQRDRGEQYF.

V is TRBV4-2 and J is TRBJ2-1; TRBD2 aligns across 8 bases. The CDR3 totals 15 residues. V shed 0 bases and J 7 bases; nucleotides not matched to a gene: 5. Germline V gives CDR1 LGHNA, CDR2 YNFKEQ. CDR3 sequence: CASSQERTSLNEQFF. The CDR3 bases are TGTGCCAGCAGCCAAGAGAGGACTAGCCTAAATGAGCAGTTCTTC.

The chain combines TRBV28 with TRBJ2-1; TRBD2 aligns across 11 bases. CDR1 is MDHEN, CDR2 SYDVKM, per germline. This CDR3 spans 16 amino acids. J gave up 8 bases and V 2 bases, and 8 bases lay outside the gene matches. This CDR3 reads CASSLIVAGGSDEQFF. CDR3 coding DNA: TGTGCCAGCAGTTTAATCGTAGCGGGGGGGAGTGATGAGCAGTTCTTC.

The chain joins TRBV4-2 to TRBJ2-7; 9 nucleotides line up with TRBD1. The trim removed 2 bases at V and 6 bases at J, leaving 11 bases unmatched. The CDR3 extends over 16 amino acids. The germline gives CDR1 LGHNA, CDR2 YNFKEQ. The CDR3 loop reads CASSQSFAGTGLEQYF. CDR3 DNA sequence: TGTGCCAGCAGCCAATCCTTCGCCGGGACAGGGCTCGAGCAGTACTTC.

This clone occurred once. The CDR3: CASSPGQLQRETQYF. DNA for the CDR3: TGTGCCAGCAGCCCCGGACAGCTCCAACGGGAGACCCAGTACTTC. V and J are TRBV5-8 and TRBJ2-5, with a tentative D call TRBD1 (6 bases). Germline V gene lookup returns CDR1 SGHTS and CDR2 YDEGEE. This CDR3 is built from 15 residues. V was cut by 4 bases and J by 5 bases, with 18 bases left in between.

The gene calls are TRBV5-1 and TRBJ1-1, with D possibly TRBD1 on 5 matching bases. Trimming cost V 2 bases and J 0 bases, with 14 bases left between them. Germline loops: CDR1 SGHRS, CDR2 YFSETQ. This CDR3 contains 16 residues. The CDR3 sequence is CASSLRQRTMNTEAFF. For the CDR3, the DNA is TGCGCCAGCAGCTTAAGACAGAGGACGATGAACACTGAAGCTTTCTTT.

Only a few counts were recorded for this clone. This chain joins TRBV3-1 (or the pseudogene TRBV3-2) and TRBJ2-6; the D gene is possibly TRBD1 (6 bases). CDR1 is LGHDT, CDR2 YNNKEL, per germline (reference sequence). With 7 bases removed from V and 0 bases from J, the gap between germline ends came to 16 bases. This CDR3 is 17 amino acids long. CDR3 sequence: CASTLGGPRSGANVLTF. CDR3 nucleotide sequence: TGTGCCAGCACCCTAGGGGGTCCCCGCTCTGGGGCCAACGTCCTGACTTTC.

The CDR3 here is CASRLEGNEKLFF. The CDR3 DNA sequence: TGTGCCAGCAGGCTTGAGGGTAATGAAAAACTGTTTTTT. V gene TRBV7-2 combines with J gene TRBJ1-4; D gene uncertain. Germline V gene data show CDR1 as SGHTA and CDR2 as FQGNSA. Trimming shortened V by 6 bases and J by 4 bases, and 9 bases separated the two germline ends. The CDR3 extends over 13 amino acids.

The chain uses TRBV24-1 and TRBJ2-1, with a possible D match to TRBD2 (5 bases). This CDR3 contains 14 residues. Germline CDR1 is KGHDR and CDR2 is SFDVKD. Trimming shortened V by 0 bases and J by 9 bases, and 11 bases separated the two germline ends. CDR3 sequence reads: CATSDLGSVGEQFF. The CDR3 DNA sequence: TGTGCCACCAGTGATTTGGGTAGCGTAGGTGAGCAGTTCTTC.

The V call is TRBV28, the J call TRBJ1-6; D not resolved. Trimming took off 7 bases at V and 7 bases at J, with 17 bases between the two ends. CDR1 is MDHEN and CDR2 is SYDVKM in the germline V gene. This CDR3 contains 15 residues. CDR3 loop: CASKDQVIGNSPLHF. The CDR3 DNA reads as TGTGCCAGCAAAGACCAGGTAATCGGAAATTCACCCCTCCACTTT.

The chain employs TRBV7-3 and TRBJ2-1; 9 positions match TRBD1. Germline assignment: CDR1 SGHTA and CDR2 FQGTGA. The CDR3 extends over 16 amino acids. J gave up 7 bases and V 4 bases, and 11 bases lay outside the gene matches. The CDR3 here is CASSSNRGRVGNEQFF. CDR3 bases: TGTGCCAGCAGCTCAAACAGGGGGCGAGTCGGGAATGAGCAGTTCTTC. The full variable domain, completed using reference TRBV7-3 and TRBJ2-1, is GAGVSQTPSNKVTEKGKYVELRCDPISGHTALYWYRQSLGQGPEFLIYFQGTGAADDSGLPNDRFFAVRPEGSVSTLKIQRTERGDSAVYLCASSSNRGRVGNEQFFGPGTRLTVL.

J is TRBJ2-3 and V is TRBV5-4, with 12 bases fitting TRBD2. The CDR3 contains 18 residues. Per germline, CDR1 SGHNT and CDR2 YYREEE (reference sequence). The ends lost 0 bases at V and 3 bases at J; junction bases unmatched: 8. CDR3 loop: CASSLGASGGASTDTQYF. The CDR3 DNA reads TGTGCCAGCAGCTTGGGGGCTAGCGGGGGGGCCAGTACAGATACGCAGTATTTT.

The chain uses TRBV5-5 and TRBJ1-6; TRBD1 agrees at 12 bases. With 4 bases clipped from V and 8 bases from J, the junction kept 4 bases outside the gene matches. In germline, CDR1 is SGHKS, CDR2 YYEKEE (reference sequence). The CDR3 extends over 15 amino acids. The CDR3 sequence: CASSAGTGGDSPLHF. DNA of the CDR3: TGTGCCAGCAGCGCCGGGACAGGGGGCGATTCACCCCTCCACTTT.

In this sample, this clone turned up a few times. The rearrangement links TRBV24-1 to TRBJ2-3, with 14 nucleotides matching TRBD2. The trim removed 5 bases at V and 2 bases at J, leaving 11 bases unmatched. This CDR3 has 19 amino acids. Germline CDR1 is KGHDR and CDR2 is SFDVKD. CDR3 protein: CATSVEGLAGGFITDTQYF. CDR3 DNA: TGTGCCACCAGTGTCGAAGGACTAGCGGGGGGCTTCATCACAGATACGCAGTATTTT.

The chain carries TRBV27 and TRBJ1-5, with D possibly matching TRBD1 (5 bases). Trimming removed 6 bases at V and 6 bases at J, with 12 bases between. CDR3 length: 13 amino acids. CDR1 is MNHEY and CDR2 is SMNVEV in the germline V gene (reference sequence). The CDR3 spells CASSPGGFQPQHF. DNA for the CDR3: TGTGCCAGCAGCCCGGGGGGGTTTCAGCCCCAGCATTTT.

The rearrangement joins TRBV7-8 to TRBJ2-7; the D is unclear. V was clipped by 5 bases and J by 2 bases, with 7 bases between them. Germline loops: CDR1 SGHVS, CDR2 FQNEAQ. The CDR3 spans 12 residues. CDR3 nucleotide sequence: TGTGCCAGCAGCCTCACAACCTACGAGCAGTACTTC. This encodes CASSLTTYEQYF.

This chain uses TRBV11-3 with TRBJ2-2, with 11 bases aligning to TRBD2. Germline V gene sequence: CDR1 SGHNT, CDR2 YENEEA. The length of the CDR3 is 18 residues. Trimming cost V 8 bases and J 3 bases; bases outside gene matches: 14. The DNA of the CDR3 is TGTGCCAGCCTCAGGCGGGCTGGACTAGCGGGTTACACCGGGGAGCTGTTTTTT. It yields the protein CASLRRAGLAGYTGELFF.